Presented here are 21 T cell receptor beta chains from one specimen sequenced in a study of blood T cells in healthy people across ages (dated by TCRdb to the mid-2010s). The library came from 5' RACE. The reads were generated on an Illumina HiSeq 2500. The second PCR ran for roughly 7 to 11 cycles and used a J-beta primer mix along with a sample-barcoded 5' primer. TCRdb ran its own pipeline on the public reads, namely fastp trimming at Q25 and MiXCR clone calling, and kept in-frame beta chains. When rows share a CDR3 protein, they turn into one entry using the most common DNA and genes. The sample yields about a million distinct CDR3 sequences; roughly 50% were counted once. Together, the top ten hold about a fifth of the sample. The material sequenced was blood. These receptors originate from a woman aged 55-70 years in good health.

CDR3 sequence reads: CASSPPSARETQYF. Here the CDR3 DNA reads TGTGCCAGCTCACCACCGTCGGCGAGAGAGACCCAGTACTTC. This chain links TRBV18 with TRBJ2-5; the D is unclear. The V end was cut by 0 bases, the J end by 4 bases, with 9 bases between. The germline V gene encodes CDR1 KGHSH and CDR2 LQKENI. CDR3 size: 14 residues.

This chain links TRBV6-5 with TRBJ2-7; maybe TRBD1 (6 bases). The CDR3 extends over 15 amino acids. The germline V gene encodes CDR1 MNHEY and CDR2 SVGAGI. The ends were cut back, 5 bases at V and 2 bases at J, with 16 bases in the middle. CDR3 amino acids: CASSNDYRVAYEQYF. The CDR3 DNA reads TGTGCCAGCAGTAACGACTACAGGGTCGCCTACGAGCAGTACTTC.

The rearrangement links TRBV12-3 or TRBV12-4 to TRBJ2-4; D possibly corresponds to TRBD1 (5 bases). The CDR3 is 14 residues long. V was shortened by 7 bases and J by 1 base, with 11 bases between the two germline ends. As DNA, the CDR3 is TGTGCCAGCAATAACAGGCTTGCCAAAAACATTCAGTACTTC. Protein: CASNNRLAKNIQYF.

The chain uses TRBV10-3 and TRBJ1-5, with a tentative D call TRBD1 (5 bases). The CDR3 extends over 14 amino acids. The germline V and J ends were trimmed by 4 bases and 0 bases, with 7 bases remaining between them. Germline CDR1 ENHRY, CDR2 SYGVKD. DNA for the CDR3: TGTGCCATCAGTGGGGGGAGTAGCAATCAGCCCCAGCATTTT. Protein: CAISGGSSNQPQHF.

The gene calls are TRBV3-1 and TRBJ2-4; TRBD2 matches 12 bases. The CDR3 is 15 residues long. V shed 1 base and J 13 bases; nucleotides not matched to a gene: 8. Germline CDR1 LGHDT, CDR2 YNNKEL (reference sequence). The CDR3 here is CASSQGLAGVQEQYF. The CDR3 DNA is TGTGCCAGCAGCCAAGGACTAGCGGGAGTTCAAGAGCAGTACTTC.

Only a few counts were recorded for this clonotype. V gene TRBV6-6 combines with J gene TRBJ2-5; possible D gene TRBD1, 6 bases. Germline CDR1 MNHNY, CDR2 SVGAGI (reference sequence). There are 13 residues in the CDR3. Trimming removed 10 bases at V and 3 bases at J, with 15 bases between. The CDR3, as DNA: TGTGCCACCAGGGGACATTCTAAAGAGACCCAGTACTTC. Its translation is CATRGHSKETQYF.

About this clonotype itself: The junction differs from germline at one of its ends, possibly a read error. V and J are TRBV6-5 and TRBJ2-1, with no clear D. The CDR3 covers 11 residues. Germline V gene sequence: CDR1 MNHEY, CDR2 SVGAGI. DNA of the CDR3: TGTGCCAGCAGGTTGAGTAATGGGCAGTTCTTC. Encoded protein: CASRLSNGQFF.

This clonotype has more than one count but fewer than ten. This chain connects TRBV29-1 to TRBJ1-2; tentative D call: TRBD1 (6 bases). V was pared by 7 bases and J by 8 bases, with 17 bases between. Looked up from germline, CDR1 is SQVTM and CDR2 is ANQGSEA. The CDR3 runs to 12 residues. CDR3: CSAMGYREGYTF. DNA for the CDR3: TGCAGCGCCATGGGGTACAGGGAGGGCTACACCTTC.

In this sample, this clonotype turned up a few times. The gene calls are TRBV4-1 and TRBJ2-7; D may match TRBD1 or TRBD2 (5 bases each). Per germline, CDR1 MGHRA and CDR2 YSYEKL. The CDR3 covers 16 residues. V lost 5 bases and J 0 bases, leaving 17 bases between the germline ends. CDR3 nucleotides: TGCGCCAGCAGCTACCGGAGTCAGGGAGACTCCTACGAGCAGTACTTC. Residues: CASSYRSQGDSYEQYF.

In its sample, this clonotype was seen a few times. In DNA, the CDR3 is TGTGCCAGCAGTTCCGGGACGGAGACCCAGTACTTC. The encoded protein is CASSSGTETQYF. The J gene is TRBJ2-5, the V gene TRBV2; D might be TRBD1 or TRBD2, each matching 5 bases. CDR3 length equals 12 residues. Per the germline V gene, CDR1 is SNHLY and CDR2 is FYNNEI. The V gene lost 5 bases and the J gene lost 5 bases, with 9 bases spanning the gap.

About this clonotype: A much larger clone lies a single base off, so this may be a read error. Because it lacks the conserved phenylalanine or tryptophan at the end, this CDR3 is likely a read error. V gene TRBV10-3 combines with J gene TRBJ2-7, with 8 positions matching TRBD1. The V gene end was trimmed by 4 bases and the J gene end by 3 bases; junction bases not matched to a gene: 5. There are 14 residues in the CDR3. In germline, CDR1 is ENHRY, CDR2 SYGVKD. The CDR3 DNA is TGTGCCATCAGTGTGGGGACAGGCTTCTACGAGCAGTACCTC. As protein: CAISVGTGFYEQYL.

This clonotype was seen a few times. The chain links TRBV7-2 to TRBJ2-2; 14 positions match TRBD2. The CDR3 length is 18 residues. V shed 2 bases and J 3 bases; nucleotides not matched to a gene: 5. Germline CDR1 and CDR2: SGHTA and FQGNSA. The CDR3 sequence is CASSLRLAGGLDTGELFF. The DNA of the CDR3 is TGTGCCAGCAGCTTAAGACTAGCGGGAGGGCTGGACACCGGGGAGCTGTTTTTT.

The V gene is TRBV20-1, the J gene TRBJ2-7, with D perhaps assigned TRBD1 or TRBD2 (7 bases each). V lost 0 bases to trimming and J lost 6 bases, with 18 bases between them. The germline gives CDR1 DFQATT, CDR2 SNEGSKA (reference sequence). The CDR3 contains 15 residues. The CDR3 region is CSARDELDREGEQYF. The CDR3 bases are TGCAGTGCTAGAGATGAGCTCGACAGGGAGGGCGAGCAGTACTTC.

The rearrangement links TRBV15 to TRBJ2-5; D remains unclear. V lost 5 bases, J lost 9 bases, and 13 bases lay in between. From germline, CDR1 is LNHNV and CDR2 YYDKDF (reference sequence). The CDR3 is 12 amino acids. CDR3 protein: CATSSLLSAQYF. CDR3 bases: TGTGCCACCAGCTCGCTACTCTCGGCCCAGTACTTC. Together with reference TRBV15 and TRBJ2-5, the CDR3 gives the full variable domain: DAMVIQNPRYQVTQFGKPVTLSCSQTLNHNVMYWYQQKSSQAPKLLFHYYDKDFNNEADTPDNFQSRRPNTSFCFLDIRSPGLGDTAMYLCATSSLLSAQYFGPGTRLLVL.

The chain is built from TRBV25-1 and TRBJ2-7; D possibly corresponds to TRBD2 (7 bases). The CDR3 runs to 15 residues. Trimming shortened V by 6 bases and J by 2 bases, and 17 bases separated the two germline ends. Germline V gene sequence: CDR1 MGHDK, CDR2 SYGVNS. The CDR3 region is CASSSTRGGTYEQYF. CDR3 sequence (DNA): TGTGCCAGCAGCTCAACGAGGGGGGGGACCTACGAGCAGTACTTC.

The V and J genes are TRBV15 and TRBJ2-1; 12 bases match TRBD2. V trimming: 0 bases; J trimming: 3 bases; junction bases outside the gene matches: 6. The CDR3 runs 18 residues. Germline V CDR1 and CDR2: LNHNV, YYDKDF (reference sequence). The CDR3 DNA is TGTGCCACCAGCAGAGATACCGGACTAGCGGGAATCTACAATGAGCAGTTCTTC. It specifies CATSRDTGLAGIYNEQFF.

The V gene is TRBV12-3 or TRBV12-4, the J gene TRBJ2-1; no clear D. Trimming stripped 0 bases from V and 0 bases from J, with 18 bases between. This CDR3 contains 19 residues. In nucleotides, the CDR3 is TGTGCCAGCAGTTTAGCGCCAAGGCTCGCGTCTTTCTCCTACAATGAGCAGTTCTTC. Translation: CASSLAPRLASFSYNEQFF.

For the CDR3, the DNA is TGCAGTGCTCCTCGGGCTAGTCTGGATACGCAGTATTTT. Translating it yields CSAPRASLDTQYF. The V gene is TRBV20-1, the J gene TRBJ2-3; D call uncertain. Germline CDR1 DFQATT, CDR2 SNEGSKA (reference sequence). The germline V and J ends were trimmed by 5 bases and 6 bases, with 15 bases remaining between them. The CDR3 consists of 13 residues.

The rearrangement links TRBV28 to TRBJ2-1; D is uncertain. Germline V CDR1 and CDR2: MDHEN, SYDVKM. Trimming took off 3 bases at V and 3 bases at J, with 6 bases between the two ends. This CDR3 spans 13 amino acids. The CDR3 nucleotides read TGTGCCAGCAGTTTTTGGATCTACAATGAGCAGTTCTTC. It yields the protein CASSFWIYNEQFF. The whole variable domain, filled in from reference TRBV28 and TRBJ2-1, reads DVKVTQSSRYLVKRTGEKVFLECVQDMDHENMFWYRQDPGLGLRLIYFSYDVKMKEKGDIPEGYSVSREKKERFSLILESASTNQTSMYLCASSFWIYNEQFFGPGTRLTVL.

The genes are TRBV27 and TRBJ2-3; 11 positions match TRBD1. This CDR3 contains 15 residues. Germline-derived CDR1 and CDR2 are MNHEY and SMNVEV (reference sequence). Germline trimming cut 5 bases from V and 5 bases from J; bases unmatched to any gene: 6. This CDR3 is CASSPWTGGVDTQYF. DNA of the CDR3: TGTGCCAGCAGTCCCTGGACAGGGGGCGTAGATACGCAGTATTTT.

The rearrangement uses TRBV4-1 and TRBJ1-1; no clear D. CDR1 is MGHRA and CDR2 is YSYEKL in the germline V gene. The CDR3 extends over 13 amino acids. V was trimmed by 2 bases and J by 5 bases, leaving 9 bases between them. The CDR3 sequence is CASSQMRGTEAFF. The CDR3 nucleotides read TGCGCCAGCAGCCAAATGAGAGGGACTGAAGCTTTCTTT.